The 22 T cell receptor beta chains presented below share a single source sample, sequenced in a study of cytomegalovirus exposure and HLA in healthy donors. In the PCR, 60 Vbeta and 13 Jbeta primers were used. TCRdb keeps only in-frame clones here, not all; method: immunoSEQ multiplex PCR. The repertoire consists of 180,000 or so clones, with roughly 79% occurring once and the leading ten covering around 15%. Sequencing input: PBMCs. The receptors were sampled from a man aged 45-65 years in good health and CMV-seropositive.

The sample holds a few counts of this clone. The rearrangement joins TRBV5-1 to TRBJ2-1; 8 bases are a match to TRBD2. Germline trimming cut 2 bases from V and 9 bases from J; bases unmatched to any gene: 7. The germline gives CDR1 SGHRS, CDR2 YFSETQ. The length of the CDR3 is 14 residues. The CDR3 region has the DNA TGCGCCAGCAGCTTTACGGGGGGGTCAGCTGAGCAGTTCTTC. Its translation is CASSFTGGSAEQFF.

V is TRBV6-5 and J is TRBJ2-3; a weak D match, TRBD2 (6 bases). CDR1 is MNHEY, CDR2 SVGAGI, per germline. Trimming removed 3 bases at V and 4 bases at J, with 11 bases between. CDR3 length equals 14 residues. In DNA, the CDR3 is TGTGCCAGCAGTTATCAGACTAGGCCAGATACGCAGTATTTT. Translated: CASSYQTRPDTQYF.

The table lists this clone with a count of one. The CDR3 DNA is TGTGCCGGACGCAGGGGGTCGTCAACTAATGAAAAACTGTTTTTT. Amino acid sequence: CAGRRGSSTNEKLFF. The chain joins TRBV28 to TRBJ1-4; TRBD1 matches 7 bases. V was clipped by 11 bases and J by 0 bases; unmatched bases: 9. The CDR3 covers 15 residues. Per the germline V gene, CDR1 is MDHEN and CDR2 is SYDVKM. Full variable domain (remainder filled in from reference TRBV28 and TRBJ1-4): DVKVTQSSRYLVKRTGEKVFLECVQDMDHENMFWYRQDPGLGLRLIYFSYDVKMKEKGDIPEGYSVSREKKERFSLILESASTNQTSMYLCAGRRGSSTNEKLFFGSGTQLSVL.

This chain joins TRBV7-7 and TRBJ2-7, with a weak D call TRBD1 (6 bases). The CDR3 loop spans 13 amino acids. CDR1 is SSHAT, CDR2 FNYEAQ, per germline (reference sequence). Trimming took 6 bases from V and 3 from J, leaving 12 bases between them. The DNA of the CDR3 is TGTGCCAGCAGTTTTCAACAGGGCTACGAGCAGTACTTC. Translated, it gives CASSFQQGYEQYF. Filled out from reference TRBV7-7 and TRBJ2-7, the complete variable domain reads GAGVSQSPRYKVTKRGQDVTLRCDPISSHATLYWYQQALGQGPEFLTYFNYEAQPDKSGLPSDRFSAERPEGSISTLTIQRTEQRDSAMYRCASSFQQGYEQYFGPGTRLTVT.

This clone was recorded a few times. The J gene is TRBJ1-5, the V gene TRBV27, with 7 bases aligning to TRBD1. The V segment lost 4 bases and the J segment 2 bases; nucleotides outside the gene matches: 11. Germline V lookup: CDR1 MNHEY, CDR2 SMNVEV (reference sequence). The CDR3 consists of 17 residues. This chain's CDR3 is CASSSEQGLSGNQPQHF. CDR3 nucleotide sequence: TGTGCCAGCAGTTCTGAACAGGGGTTGAGTGGCAATCAGCCCCAGCATTTT.

The J gene is TRBJ2-2, the V gene TRBV19; TRBD2 matches at 15 bases. Germline assignment: CDR1 LNHDA and CDR2 SQIVND (reference sequence). V lost 3 bases and J lost 4; bases outside the gene matches: 3. This CDR3 is built from 17 residues. The CDR3 DNA reads TGTGCCAGTAGTATCGGGACTAGCGGGGGGCCCACCGGGGAGCTGTTTTTT. Translation gives CASSIGTSGGPTGELFF.

This rearrangement joins TRBV5-8 to TRBJ1-2; 7 bases align to TRBD1. Trimming took 4 bases from V and 6 from J; bases not matched to a gene: 6. CDR3 length: 13 residues. Germline V gene sequence: CDR1 SGHTS, CDR2 YDEGEE. The CDR3 DNA reads as TGTGCCAGCAGCCTCACAGGGGAGAATGGCTACACCTTC. Translation gives CASSLTGENGYTF. The variable domain in full, completed from reference TRBV5-8 and TRBJ1-2, reads EAGVTQSPTHLIKTRGQQATLRCSPISGHTSVYWYQQALGLGLQFLLWYDEGEERNRGNFPPRFSGRQFPNYSSELNVNALELEDSALYLCASSLTGENGYTFGSGTRLTVV.

The genes are TRBV11-2 and TRBJ1-3; D is unclear. V dropped 4 bases and J dropped 4 bases, with 8 bases sitting between them. The CDR3 consists of 13 residues. Germline V gene lookup returns CDR1 SGHAT and CDR2 FQNNGV. DNA for the CDR3: TGTGCCAGCAGCTCAAGCCCCGGAAACACCATATATTTT. The encoded protein is CASSSSPGNTIYF.

The count of this clone is one. The V and J genes are TRBV27 and TRBJ2-7; possible D gene TRBD1, 5 bases. The CDR3 runs 14 residues. The germline V gene encodes CDR1 MNHEY and CDR2 SMNVEV (reference sequence). Trimming pared 2 bases from V and 2 bases from J, leaving 10 bases between. DNA for the CDR3: TGTGCCAGCAGTTTAGCAGGGATTACCTACGAGCAGTACTTC. Protein product: CASSLAGITYEQYF.

J is TRBJ1-1 and V is TRBV30, with 7 bases lining up with TRBD1. The CDR3 has 17 amino acids. V dropped 5 bases and J dropped 7; count of bases not matched to a gene: 22. Germline V gene sequence: CDR1 GTSNPN, CDR2 SVGIG (reference sequence). The DNA of the CDR3 is TGTGCCTGGGGGGATATCGCCACAGGGGCAAAATACAGTGAAGCTTTCTTT. It translates to CAWGDIATGAKYSEAFF.

The J gene is TRBJ2-3, the V gene TRBV13; 12 bases agree with TRBD2. CDR1 is PRHDT, CDR2 FYEKMQ, per germline (reference sequence). V lost 4 bases and J lost 5; bases outside the gene matches: 10. This CDR3 has 17 amino acids. CDR3 in amino acids: CASSSIGTSGPKDTQYF. In nucleotides, the CDR3 is TGTGCCAGCAGCTCGATAGGGACTAGCGGGCCCAAAGATACGCAGTATTTT.

This clone was counted between two and nine times. This chain joins TRBV7-9 and TRBJ1-2, with 7 bases matching TRBD1. The CDR3 has 14 amino acids. The V gene's germline CDR1 is SEHNR and CDR2 FQNEAQ (reference sequence). V lost 5 bases and J lost 5; bases outside the gene matches: 8. The CDR3 reads CASSTTGPPYGYTF. DNA of the CDR3: TGTGCCAGCAGCACGACAGGGCCACCATATGGCTACACCTTC.

This chain joins TRBV9 and TRBJ2-3; D unclear. Trimming cost V 8 bases and J 2 bases, with 12 bases left between them. CDR3 length: 13 amino acids. Germline V gene lookup returns CDR1 SGDLS and CDR2 YYNGEE. The CDR3 DNA sequence: TGTGCCAGTCAACAGTTACTCACAGATACGCAGTATTTT. Translating it yields CASQQLLTDTQYF.

This CDR3 is CASSQRQGRDNQPQHF. The CDR3 DNA follows: TGTGCCAGCAGCCAGCGACAGGGGAGAGACAATCAGCCCCAGCATTTT. The genes are TRBV4-2 and TRBJ1-5, with 8 bases aligning to TRBD1. CDR3 length equals 16 residues. Germline CDR1 and CDR2: LGHNA and YNFKEQ. V lost 3 bases, J lost 3 bases, and 7 bases stayed unmatched.

CDR3 sequence: CASSYPGQGQNTEAFF. CDR3 nucleotides: TGTGCCAGCAGCTATCCGGGACAGGGCCAGAACACTGAAGCTTTCTTT. The chain carries TRBV11-2 and TRBJ1-1; 9 bases align to TRBD1. The ends lost 4 bases at V and 1 base at J; junction bases unmatched: 7. This CDR3 is 16 amino acids long. CDR1 is SGHAT, CDR2 FQNNGV, per germline.

This chain connects TRBV6-5 to TRBJ2-1, with 7 bases matching TRBD1. The CDR3 runs 16 residues. Germline trimming cut 0 bases from V and 0 bases from J; bases unmatched to any gene: 2. Germline CDR1 reads MNHEY; CDR2 reads SVGAGI. The CDR3 coding sequence is TGTGCCAGCAGTTACTCGGGACAGTACTCCTACAATGAGCAGTTCTTC. Its protein product is CASSYSGQYSYNEQFF.

V gene TRBV7-9 combines with J gene TRBJ2-5; 9 bases agree with TRBD1. With 4 bases clipped from V and 4 bases from J, the junction kept 7 bases outside the gene matches. The CDR3 totals 15 residues. The germline gives CDR1 SEHNR, CDR2 FQNEAQ (reference sequence). The chain's CDR3 is CASSWGQGQGETQYF. The CDR3 DNA reads TGTGCCAGCAGCTGGGGACAGGGCCAGGGAGAGACCCAGTACTTC.

V gene TRBV7-9 combines with J gene TRBJ1-2; 10 bases agree with TRBD1. The CDR3 runs 16 residues. CDR1 and CDR2 (germline): SEHNR, FQNEAQ (reference sequence). V was clipped by 5 bases and J by 5 bases; unmatched bases: 11. CDR3 amino acids: CASSPPGTGEDYGYTF. CDR3 nucleotide sequence: TGTGCCAGCAGCCCCCCCGGGACAGGGGAAGATTATGGCTACACCTTC. Drawing the rest from reference TRBV7-9 and TRBJ1-2, the complete variable domain is DTGVSQNPRHKITKRGQNVTFRCDPISEHNRLYWYRQTLGQGPEFLTYFQNEAQLEKSRLLSDRFSAERPKGSFSTLEIQRTEQGDSAMYLCASSPPGTGEDYGYTFGSGTRLTVV.

The V call is TRBV7-8, the J call TRBJ2-3; maybe TRBD2 (5 bases). CDR1 and CDR2 from the germline V gene are SGHVS and FQNEAQ. Deletions cut 2 bases from V and 2 bases from J, with 20 bases between. The CDR3 totals 18 residues. DNA for the CDR3: TGTGCCAGCAGCTTAATCCTACGGGCTAGCAACCTCACAGATACGCAGTATTTT. It is translated as CASSLILRASNLTDTQYF.

This clone was detected once. This rearrangement joins TRBV15 to TRBJ2-5, with 9 positions matching TRBD1. Per germline, CDR1 LNHNV and CDR2 YYDKDF (reference sequence). This CDR3 contains 14 residues. Germline trimming cut 7 bases from V and 5 bases from J; bases unmatched to any gene: 8. Here the CDR3 reads CATKMDRGWETQYF. Here the CDR3 DNA reads TGTGCCACCAAAATGGACAGGGGATGGGAGACCCAGTACTTC.

This clone was seen just once. The V and J genes are TRBV10-3 and TRBJ2-1, with D perhaps TRBD2 (6 bases). Trimming stripped 8 bases from V and 2 bases from J, with 13 bases between. This CDR3 region has 14 residues. The germline V gene encodes CDR1 ENHRY and CDR2 SYGVKD. Here the CDR3 DNA reads TGTGCCATCGGTAACGGGGGAACCTACAATGAGCAGTTCTTC. Residues: CAIGNGGTYNEQFF.

The rearrangement links TRBV2 to TRBJ1-2; TRBD1 is a possible D gene (5 bases). The CDR3 has 16 residues. Trimming shortened V by 10 bases and J by 3 bases, and 24 bases separated the two germline ends. CDR1 SNHLY and CDR2 FYNNEI come from the germline V gene. The DNA for the CDR3 is TGTGCCACTCGAGGCAGGGCGAAATTCGACGACTATGGCTACACCTTC. Its protein product is CATRGRAKFDDYGYTF. The variable domain in full, completed from reference TRBV2 and TRBJ1-2, reads EPEVTQTPSHQVTQMGQEVILRCVPISNHLYFYWYRQILGQKVEFLVSFYNNEISEKSEIFDDQFSVERPDGSNFTLKIRSTKLEDSAMYFCATRGRAKFDDYGYTFGSGTRLTVV.